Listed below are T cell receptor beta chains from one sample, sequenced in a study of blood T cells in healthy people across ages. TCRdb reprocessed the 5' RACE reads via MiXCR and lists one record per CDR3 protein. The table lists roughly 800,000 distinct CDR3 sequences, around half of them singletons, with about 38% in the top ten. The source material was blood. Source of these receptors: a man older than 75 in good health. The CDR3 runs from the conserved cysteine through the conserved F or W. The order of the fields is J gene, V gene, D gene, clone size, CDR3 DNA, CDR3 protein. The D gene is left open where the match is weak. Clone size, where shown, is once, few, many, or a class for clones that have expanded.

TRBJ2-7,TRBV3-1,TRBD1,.,TGTGCCAGCAGCCCCAGGGGGATCGGCGAGCAGTACTTC,CASSPRGIGEQYF
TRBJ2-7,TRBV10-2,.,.,TGCGCCAGCAATCGGGACCAAACCTACGAGCAGTACTTC,CASNRDQTYEQYF
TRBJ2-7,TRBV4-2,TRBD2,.,TGTGCCAGCAGCCAAGCACCTAGCGGGAGGTCCAGCTCCTACGAGCAGTACTTC,CASSQAPSGRSSSYEQYF
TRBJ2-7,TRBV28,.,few,TGTGCCAGCAGCGGGGGCCGGGGTAGCTACGAGCAGTACTTC,CASSGGRGSYEQYF
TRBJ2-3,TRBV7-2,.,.,TGTGCCAGCAGCTCCGAGTTAGACCCTAGCACAGATACGCAGTATTTT,CASSSELDPSTDTQYF
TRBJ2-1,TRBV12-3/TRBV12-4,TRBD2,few,TGTGCCAGCAGGCTTAGCGGGAGAAGGGGCAATGAGCAGTTCTTC,CASRLSGRRGNEQFF
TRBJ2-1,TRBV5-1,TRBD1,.,TGCGCCAGCTCGACAGGGGGCTACAATGAGCAGTTCTTC,CASSTGGYNEQFF
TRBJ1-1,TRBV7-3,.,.,TGTGCCAGCCCCGGGCTGGTGGGCGTAGCTTTCTTT,CASPGLVGVAFF
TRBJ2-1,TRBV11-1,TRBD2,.,TGTGCCAGCAGGGAGAGCGGGAGGGCCTACAATGAGCAGTTCTTC,CASRESGRAYNEQFF
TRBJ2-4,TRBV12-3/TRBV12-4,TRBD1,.,TGTGCCAGCAGTCATGAAGGGACAGCAAGCAAAAACATTCAGTACTTC,CASSHEGTASKNIQYF
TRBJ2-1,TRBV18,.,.,TGTGCCAGCTCACCACAAGAACCAATTACTGCCAATGAGCAGTTCTTC,CASSPQEPITANEQFF
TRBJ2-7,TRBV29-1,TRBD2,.,TGCAGCGTTGAAGGAGGGGAGGGGATGCCCTACGAGCAGTACTTC,CSVEGGEGMPYEQYF
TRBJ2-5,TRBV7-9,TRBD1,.,TGTGCCAGCAGCTTATGGGACAGGGAGTACAATGAGCAGTACTTC,CASSLWDREYNEQYF
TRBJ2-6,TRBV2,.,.,TGTGCCAGCAGTTTAGACACGGGACAACTTACCTCTGGGGCCAACGTCCTGACTTTC,CASSLDTGQLTSGANVLTF
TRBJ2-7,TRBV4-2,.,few,TGTGCCAGCAGCCTAATAGGGACGGGCTCTGAAAACGAGCAGTACTTC,CASSLIGTGSENEQYF
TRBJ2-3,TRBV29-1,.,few,TGCAGCGTTGGAGGCAGATACGCGTATTTT,CSVGGRYAYF
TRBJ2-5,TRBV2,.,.,TGTGCCAGCAGTGTCGAGACCCAGTACTTC,CASSVETQYF
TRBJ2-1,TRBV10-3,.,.,TGTGCCATCATCTCTAGCGACTCCTACAATGAGCAGTTCTTC,CAIISSDSYNEQFF
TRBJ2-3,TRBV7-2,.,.,TGTGCCAGCAGCCTGCGGGGCCCTAGCACAGGTACGCAGTATTTT,CASSLRGPSTGTQYF
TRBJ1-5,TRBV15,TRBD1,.,TGTGCCACCAGCAGAGATCGACAGGGGTTTCAGCCCCAGCATTTT,CATSRDRQGFQPQHF
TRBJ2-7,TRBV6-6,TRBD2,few,TGTGCCAGCACATTAGCGGGAGGCTCCTACGAGCAGTACTTC,CASTLAGGSYEQYF
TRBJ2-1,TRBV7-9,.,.,TGTGCCAGCAGCTTAGACGGAGTGCAGTTCTTC,CASSLDGVQFF
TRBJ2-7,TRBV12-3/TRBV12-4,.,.,TGTGCCAGCAGCTTTCGGGGGTTGAGACACGAGCAGTACTTC,CASSFRGLRHEQYF
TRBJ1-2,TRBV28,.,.,TGTGCCAGCAGTTCCCGACAGACAGGAGCCTATGGCTACACCTTC,CASSSRQTGAYGYTF
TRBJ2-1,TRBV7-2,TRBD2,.,TGTGCCAGCAGCCTCCGGCGGACTAGCGGTGTGAGCTCCTACAATGAGCAGTTCTTC,CASSLRRTSGVSSYNEQFF
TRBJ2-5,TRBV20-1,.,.,TGCGCCGGTAGGATACGCCTTGCCCTGGAGACCCAGTACTTC,CAGRIRLALETQYF
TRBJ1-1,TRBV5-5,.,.,TGTGCCAGCAGCGTTTTCTCCTTGAACACTGAAGCTTTCTTT,CASSVFSLNTEAFF
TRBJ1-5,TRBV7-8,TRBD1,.,TGTGCCAGCAGCAGGACAGGGGCATCAAATCAGCCCCAGCATTTT,CASSRTGASNQPQHF
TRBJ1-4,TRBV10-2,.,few,TGCGCCAGCACGGACCCGAATGAAAAACTGTTTTTT,CASTDPNEKLFF
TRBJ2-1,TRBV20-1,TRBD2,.,TGCAGTGCTAGAGAGGTTACTAGCGGTTTCCTTCTCTACAATGAGCAGTTCTTC,CSAREVTSGFLLYNEQFF
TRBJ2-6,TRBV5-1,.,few,TGCGCCAGCAGCTCAGGGACCCGGCCCTCTGGGGCCAACGTCCTGACTTTC,CASSSGTRPSGANVLTF
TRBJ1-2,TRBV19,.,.,TGTGCCAGTACCAACCCCACGGATGTCTATGGCTACACCTTC,CASTNPTDVYGYTF
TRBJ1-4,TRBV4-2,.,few,TGTGCCAGCAGCCAAGTGGGGGGGGAAAAACTGTTTTTT,CASSQVGGEKLFF
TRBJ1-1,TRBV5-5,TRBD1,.,TGTGCCAGCAGCTTTATGGGCAGGGGGCGAGATGAAGCTTTCTTT,CASSFMGRGRDEAFF
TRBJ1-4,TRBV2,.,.,TGTGCCAGCACCTCCACCGCTAAGGCCTCTGAAAAACTGTTTTTT,CASTSTAKASEKLFF
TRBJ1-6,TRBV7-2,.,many,TGTGCCAGCAGCCTGCCCGGCGGGTATAATTCACCCCTCCACTTT,CASSLPGGYNSPLHF
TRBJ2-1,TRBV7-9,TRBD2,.,TGTGCCAGCAACTCCGGGACTAGCTCCTACAATGAGCAGTTCTTC,CASNSGTSSYNEQFF
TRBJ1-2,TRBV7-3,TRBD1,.,TGTGCCAGCAGCCCGTTGGGGACAGGAAGCTACACCTTC,CASSPLGTGSYTF
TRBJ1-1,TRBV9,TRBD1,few,TGTGCCAGCAGCGTAGGGGACAGCACTGAAGCTTTCTTT,CASSVGDSTEAFF
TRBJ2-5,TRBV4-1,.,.,TGCGCCAGCAGCCAATTGGGCCAGGGCCGGCATAGTGAGCAGTACTTC,CASSQLGQGRHSEQYF
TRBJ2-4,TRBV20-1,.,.,TGCAGTGCTAAATTGCAATCCCTCCTAGCCAAAAACATTCAGTACTTC,CSAKLQSLLAKNIQYF
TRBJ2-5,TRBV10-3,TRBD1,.,TGTGCCATCAGCCACAGGGGGCGGGAGACCCAGTACTTC,CAISHRGRETQYF
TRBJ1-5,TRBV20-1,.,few,TGCAGTGCTAGGGGGGGGGGTAACCAGCCCCAGCATTTT,CSARGGGNQPQHF
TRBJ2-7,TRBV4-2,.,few,TGTGCCAGCAGCCAAGCGCAGGTCTACGAGCAGTACTTC,CASSQAQVYEQYF
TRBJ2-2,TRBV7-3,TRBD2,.,TGTGCCAGCAGCTTAAGGGGAGGGGCTAGCGGGCCCAACACCGGGGAGCTGTTTTTT,CASSLRGGASGPNTGELFF
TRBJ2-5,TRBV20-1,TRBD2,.,TGCAGTGCTACCCTGACTAGCGGGGGCTCGGAGACCCAGTACTTC,CSATLTSGGSETQYF
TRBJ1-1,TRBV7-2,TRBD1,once,TGTGCCAGCAGCACCTCTACAGGGGGCACTGAAGCTTTCTTT,CASSTSTGGTEAFF
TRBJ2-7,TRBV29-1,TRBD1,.,TGCAGCGTTGGGACAGGGTACGAGCAGTACTTC,CSVGTGYEQYF
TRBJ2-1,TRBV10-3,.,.,TGTGCCACTCGGACAGATAGCTCCTACAATGAGCAGTTCTTC,CATRTDSSYNEQFF
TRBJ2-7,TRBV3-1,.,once,TGTGCCAGCAGCTACAGGGCTCTATTCTACGAGCAGTACTTC,CASSYRALFYEQYF
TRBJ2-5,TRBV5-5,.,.,TGTGCCAGCAGCTTGGTGGCAGGGAAGATTGAGACCCAGTACTTC,CASSLVAGKIETQYF